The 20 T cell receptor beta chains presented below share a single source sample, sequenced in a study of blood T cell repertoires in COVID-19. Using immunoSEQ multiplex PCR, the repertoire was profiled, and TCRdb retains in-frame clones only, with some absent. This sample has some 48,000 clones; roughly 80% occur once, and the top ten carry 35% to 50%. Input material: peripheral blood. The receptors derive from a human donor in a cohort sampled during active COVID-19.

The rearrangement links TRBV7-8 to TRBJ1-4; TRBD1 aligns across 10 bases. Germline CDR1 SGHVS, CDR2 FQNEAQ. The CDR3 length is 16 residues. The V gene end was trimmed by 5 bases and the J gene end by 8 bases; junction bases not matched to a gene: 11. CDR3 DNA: TGTGCCAGCAGCGCATCCGACAGGGGGCGAAAGGAAAAACTGTTTTTT. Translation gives CASSASDRGRKEKLFF.

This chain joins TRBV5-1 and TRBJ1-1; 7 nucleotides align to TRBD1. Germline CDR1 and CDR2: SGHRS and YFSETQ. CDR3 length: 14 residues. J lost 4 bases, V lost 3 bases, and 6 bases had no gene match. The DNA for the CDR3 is TGCGCCAGCAGCTCAACAGGGGAACGCACTGAAGCTTTCTTT. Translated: CASSSTGERTEAFF.

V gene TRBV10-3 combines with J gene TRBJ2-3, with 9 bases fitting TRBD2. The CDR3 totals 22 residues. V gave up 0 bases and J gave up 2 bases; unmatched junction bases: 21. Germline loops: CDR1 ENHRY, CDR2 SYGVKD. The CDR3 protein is CAISESRLGGGLGLASTDTQYF. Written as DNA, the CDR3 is TGTGCCATCAGTGAGTCGCGTTTGGGGGGCGGACTGGGACTAGCCTCCACAGATACGCAGTATTTT.

CDR3 in DNA: TGTGCCAGCAGCTTAGCCTTCCAGGGAATTCGTAATGAAAAACTGTTTTTT. Amino acids: CASSLAFQGIRNEKLFF. V and J are TRBV7-8 and TRBJ1-4, with a possible D match to TRBD1 (5 bases). Germline CDR1 is SGHVS and CDR2 is FQNEAQ. V shed 0 bases and J shed 4 bases, with 15 bases lying between them. The CDR3 sequence is 17 residues long.

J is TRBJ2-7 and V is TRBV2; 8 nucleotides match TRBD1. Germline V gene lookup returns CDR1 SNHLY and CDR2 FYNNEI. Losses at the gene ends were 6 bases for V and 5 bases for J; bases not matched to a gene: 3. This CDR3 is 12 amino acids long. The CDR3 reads CASSLQGDEQYV. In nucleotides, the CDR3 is TGTGCCAGCAGCCTACAGGGGGACGAGCAGTACGTC.

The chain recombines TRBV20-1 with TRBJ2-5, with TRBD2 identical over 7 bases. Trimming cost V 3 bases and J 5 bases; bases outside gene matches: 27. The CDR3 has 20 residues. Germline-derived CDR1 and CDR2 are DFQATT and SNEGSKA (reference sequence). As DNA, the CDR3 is TGCAGTGCTAGTTCGTATCTCGTGTCTGGGAGGGGACTACTGGAGGAGACCCAGTACTTC. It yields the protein CSASSYLVSGRGLLEETQYF.

The CDR3 sequence is CASREGREGTEAFF. In DNA form, the CDR3 reads TGCGCCAGCAGGGAAGGCAGGGAGGGCACTGAAGCTTTCTTT. V is TRBV5-1 and J is TRBJ1-1, with D perhaps TRBD1 (5 bases). V dropped 5 bases and J dropped 4 bases, with 15 bases sitting between them. Germline V lookup: CDR1 SGHRS, CDR2 YFSETQ. The CDR3 has 14 residues.

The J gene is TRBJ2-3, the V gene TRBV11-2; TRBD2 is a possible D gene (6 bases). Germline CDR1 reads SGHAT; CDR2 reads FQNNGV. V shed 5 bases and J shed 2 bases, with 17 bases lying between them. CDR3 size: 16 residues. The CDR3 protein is CASSRGRAGSTDTQYF. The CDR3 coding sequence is TGTGCCAGCAGCCGGGGCAGGGCGGGGTCCACAGATACGCAGTATTTT.

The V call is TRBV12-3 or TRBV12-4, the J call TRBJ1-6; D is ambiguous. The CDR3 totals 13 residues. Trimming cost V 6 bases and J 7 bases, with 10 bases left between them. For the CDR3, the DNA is TGTGCCAGCAGAAATCGTGAGAATTCACCCCTCCACTTT. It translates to CASRNRENSPLHF.

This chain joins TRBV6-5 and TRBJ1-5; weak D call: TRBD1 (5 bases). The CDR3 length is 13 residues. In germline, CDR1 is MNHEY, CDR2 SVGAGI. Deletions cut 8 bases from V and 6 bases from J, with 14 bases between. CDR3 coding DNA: TGTGCCAGCGAGACCGGGGGAGGTCAGCCCCAGCATTTT. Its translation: CASETGGGQPQHF.

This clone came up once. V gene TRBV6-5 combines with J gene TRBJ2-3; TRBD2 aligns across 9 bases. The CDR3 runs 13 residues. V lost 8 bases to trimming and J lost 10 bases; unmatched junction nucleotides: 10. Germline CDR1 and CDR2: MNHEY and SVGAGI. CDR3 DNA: TGTGCCAGCCGTAGGACTAGCGACTCTGCGCAGTATTTT. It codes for CASRRTSDSAQYF.

The CDR3: CAWSVSGGVYNEQFF. Here the CDR3 DNA reads TGTGCCTGGAGTGTTTCCGGGGGGGTATACAATGAGCAGTTCTTC. The gene calls are TRBV30 and TRBJ2-1, with 8 bases matching TRBD2. The junction had 5 bases not matched to a gene; V was cut back by 0 bases and J by 4 bases. This CDR3 region has 15 residues. Germline V gene data show CDR1 as GTSNPN and CDR2 as SVGIG (reference sequence).

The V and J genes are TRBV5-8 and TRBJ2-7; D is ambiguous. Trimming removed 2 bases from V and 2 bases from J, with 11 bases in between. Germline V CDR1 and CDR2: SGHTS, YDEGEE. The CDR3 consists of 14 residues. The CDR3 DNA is TGTGCCAGCAGCTTCGATTTCGACACCTACGAGCAGTACGTC. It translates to CASSFDFDTYEQYV.

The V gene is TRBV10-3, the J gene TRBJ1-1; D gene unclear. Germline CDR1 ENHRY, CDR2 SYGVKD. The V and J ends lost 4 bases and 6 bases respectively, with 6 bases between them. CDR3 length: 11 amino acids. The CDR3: CAISGGAEAFF. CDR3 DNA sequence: TGTGCCATCAGTGGGGGAGCTGAAGCTTTCTTT.

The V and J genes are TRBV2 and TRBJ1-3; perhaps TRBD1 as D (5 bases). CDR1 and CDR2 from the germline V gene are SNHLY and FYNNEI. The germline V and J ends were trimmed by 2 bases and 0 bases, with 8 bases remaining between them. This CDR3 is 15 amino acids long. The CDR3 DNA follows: TGTGCCAGCAGTGAACAGGGACTCTCTGGAAACACCATATATTTT. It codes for CASSEQGLSGNTIYF. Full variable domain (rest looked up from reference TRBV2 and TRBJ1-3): EPEVTQTPSHQVTQMGQEVILRCVPISNHLYFYWYRQILGQKVEFLVSFYNNEISEKSEIFDDQFSVERPDGSNFTLKIRSTKLEDSAMYFCASSEQGLSGNTIYFGEGSWLTVV.

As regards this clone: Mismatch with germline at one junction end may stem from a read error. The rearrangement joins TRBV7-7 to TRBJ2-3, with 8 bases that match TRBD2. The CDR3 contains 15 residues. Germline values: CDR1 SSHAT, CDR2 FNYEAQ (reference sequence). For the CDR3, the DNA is TGTGCTAGCAGCTTCGGGGGGGGGAACACAGATACGCAGTATTTT. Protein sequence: CASSFGGGNTDTQYF.

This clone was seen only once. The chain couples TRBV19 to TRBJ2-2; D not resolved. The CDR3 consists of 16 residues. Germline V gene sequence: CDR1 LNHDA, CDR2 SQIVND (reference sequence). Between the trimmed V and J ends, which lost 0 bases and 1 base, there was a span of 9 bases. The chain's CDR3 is CASSIDDWKNTGELFF. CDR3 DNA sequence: TGTGCCAGTAGTATAGATGACTGGAAGAACACCGGGGAGCTGTTTTTT.

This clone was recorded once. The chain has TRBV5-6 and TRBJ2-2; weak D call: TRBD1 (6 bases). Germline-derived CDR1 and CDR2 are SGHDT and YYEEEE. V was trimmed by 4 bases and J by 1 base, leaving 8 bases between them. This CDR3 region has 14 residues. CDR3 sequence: CASSTGQNTGELFF. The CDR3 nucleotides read TGTGCCAGCAGCACGGGACAGAACACCGGGGAGCTGTTTTTT.

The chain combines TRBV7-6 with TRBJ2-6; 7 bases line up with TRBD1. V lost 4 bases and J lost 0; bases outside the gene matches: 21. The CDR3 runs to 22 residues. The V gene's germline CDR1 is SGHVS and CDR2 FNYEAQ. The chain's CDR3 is CASSYSFGDGQVFSSGANVLTF. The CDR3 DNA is TGTGCCAGCAGCTACAGTTTCGGGGACGGACAGGTTTTTTCCTCTGGGGCCAACGTCCTGACTTTC.

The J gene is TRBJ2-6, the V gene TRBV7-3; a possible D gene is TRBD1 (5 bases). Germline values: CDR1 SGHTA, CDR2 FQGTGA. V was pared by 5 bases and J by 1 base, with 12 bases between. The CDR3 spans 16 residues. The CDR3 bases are TGTGCCAGCAGCCCCCAGGGTGAGTCTGGGGCCAACGTCCTGACTTTC. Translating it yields CASSPQGESGANVLTF.